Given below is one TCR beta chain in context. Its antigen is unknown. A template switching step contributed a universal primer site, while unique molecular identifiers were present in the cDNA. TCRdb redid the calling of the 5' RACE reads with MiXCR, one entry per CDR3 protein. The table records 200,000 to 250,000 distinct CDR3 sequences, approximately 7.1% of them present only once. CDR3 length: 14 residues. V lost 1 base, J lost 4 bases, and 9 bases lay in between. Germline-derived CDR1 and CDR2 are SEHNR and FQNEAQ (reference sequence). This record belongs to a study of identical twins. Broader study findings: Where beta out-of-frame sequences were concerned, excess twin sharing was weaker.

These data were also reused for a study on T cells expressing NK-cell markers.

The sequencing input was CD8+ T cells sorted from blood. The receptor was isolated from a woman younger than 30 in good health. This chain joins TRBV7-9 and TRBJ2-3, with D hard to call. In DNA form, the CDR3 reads TGTGCCAGCAGCTTAGACCGCGCCGCAGATACGCAGTATTTT. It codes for CASSLDRAADTQYF.